The present entry profiles one T cell receptor beta chain with its context. Germline V lookup: CDR1 MNHEY, CDR2 SVGAGI. The V and J ends lost 4 bases and 3 bases respectively, with 13 bases between them. The CDR3 runs to 14 residues. Next came a second PCR, run for 7 to 11 cycles, which used a sample-barcoded 5' primer along with a J-beta primer mix. A 12-random-nucleotide template-switch adaptor tagged each cDNA molecule. TCRdb reprocessed the 5' RACE reads with MiXCR, giving one entry per CDR3 protein. The table lists around 1,000,000 distinct CDR3 sequences, less than 25% of them singletons. The sample originates from a study of blood T cells in healthy people across ages. Looking at the study overall: Researchers report that template switching captured about one barcoded beta molecule per two T cells.

Extractions gave at least 5 micrograms of total RNA per sample. This sample was also put to use in a study of T cells of mothers and their children. This second study says: Related mother-child pairs shared slightly more overlap than unrelated pairs, but the difference was non-significant.

The sequence was obtained from a girl aged 2 to 10 in good health. The gene calls are TRBV6-5 and TRBJ2-7, with D unclear. Input material: blood. The CDR3 region is CASSSDLQYYEQYF. CDR3 coding DNA: TGTGCCAGCAGTTCCGACTTACAGTACTACGAGCAGTACTTC.